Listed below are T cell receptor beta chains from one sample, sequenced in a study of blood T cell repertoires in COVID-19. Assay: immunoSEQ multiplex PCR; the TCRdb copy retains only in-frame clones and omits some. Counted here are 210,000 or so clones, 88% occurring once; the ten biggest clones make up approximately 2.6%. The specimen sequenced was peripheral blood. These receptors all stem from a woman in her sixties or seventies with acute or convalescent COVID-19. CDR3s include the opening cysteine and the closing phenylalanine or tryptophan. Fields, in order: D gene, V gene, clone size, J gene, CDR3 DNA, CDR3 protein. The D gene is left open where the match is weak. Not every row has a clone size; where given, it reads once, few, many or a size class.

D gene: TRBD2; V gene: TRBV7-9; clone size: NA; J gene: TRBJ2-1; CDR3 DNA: TGTGCCAGCAGCTTAGCATTAAAGGGACTAGCGGGAGCCCATGAGCAGTTCTTC; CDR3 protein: CASSLALKGLAGAHEQFF
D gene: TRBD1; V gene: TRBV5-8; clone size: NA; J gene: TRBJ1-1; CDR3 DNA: TGTGCCAGCAGCTTTAAGGGGGCTGATACTGAAGCTTTCTTT; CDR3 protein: CASSFKGADTEAFF
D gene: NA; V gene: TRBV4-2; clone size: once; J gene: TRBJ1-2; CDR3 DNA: TGTGCCAGCAGCCAACTTAAGGAGGTTGCCTTAGCGAACTATGGCTACACCTTC; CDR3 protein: CASSQLKEVALANYGYTF
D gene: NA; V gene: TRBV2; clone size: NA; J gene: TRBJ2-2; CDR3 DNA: TGTGCCAGCAGTGAGTCACTTAACACCGGGGAGCTGTTTTTT; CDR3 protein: CASSESLNTGELFF
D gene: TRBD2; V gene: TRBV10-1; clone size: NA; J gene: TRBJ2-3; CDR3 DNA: TGCGCCAGCAGTGAGCCCTCCATAGCGGGGGGTTTTTCTAGCACAGATACGCAGTATTTT; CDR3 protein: CASSEPSIAGGFSSTDTQYF
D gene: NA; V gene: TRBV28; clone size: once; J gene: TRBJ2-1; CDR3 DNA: TGTGCCAGCAGTTTAATTCGAAGCAGGGTCAATGAGCAGTTCTTC; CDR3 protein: CASSLIRSRVNEQFF
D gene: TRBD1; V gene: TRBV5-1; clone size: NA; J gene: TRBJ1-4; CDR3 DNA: TGCGCCAGCAGCGAGGACAGGGCAAAGGAAAAACTGTTTTTT; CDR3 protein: CASSEDRAKEKLFF
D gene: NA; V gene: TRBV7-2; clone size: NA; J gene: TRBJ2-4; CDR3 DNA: TGTGCCAGCAGCTTAGGCCTCAAGGGAGTTTTGGCCAAAAACATTCAGTACTTC; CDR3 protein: CASSLGLKGVLAKNIQYF
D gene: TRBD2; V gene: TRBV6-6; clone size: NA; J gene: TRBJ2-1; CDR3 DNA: TGTGCCAGCAGTTACACTAGCGGGGTTGAGGTGTTCTTC; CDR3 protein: CASSYTSGVEVFF
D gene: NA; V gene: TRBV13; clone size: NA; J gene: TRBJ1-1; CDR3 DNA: TGTGCCAGCAGGTTGATAGTGAACACTGAAGCTTTCTTT; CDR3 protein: CASRLIVNTEAFF
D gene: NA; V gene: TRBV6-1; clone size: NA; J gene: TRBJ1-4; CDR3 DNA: TGTGCCAGCAGTGTCGTTGGAGGGGGGGCTAATGAAAAACTGTTTTTT; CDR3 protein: CASSVVGGGANEKLFF
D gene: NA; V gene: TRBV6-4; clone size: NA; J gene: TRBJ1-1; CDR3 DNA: TGTGCCAGCAGTGAATTCCACATGAACACTGAAGCTTTCTTT; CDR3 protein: CASSEFHMNTEAFF
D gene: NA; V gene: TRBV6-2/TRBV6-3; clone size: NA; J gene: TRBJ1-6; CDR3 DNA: TGTGCCAGCAGTTACACGACGCGACAGACTTTCGCGAATTCACCCCTCCACTTT; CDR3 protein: CASSYTTRQTFANSPLHF
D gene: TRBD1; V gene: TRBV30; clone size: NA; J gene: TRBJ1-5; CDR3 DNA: TGTGCCTGGAGTCCGGGACAGCAGAGGAGTCAGCCCCAGCATTTT; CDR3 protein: CAWSPGQQRSQPQHF
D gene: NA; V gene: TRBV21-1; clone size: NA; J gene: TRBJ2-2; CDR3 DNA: TGTGCCAGCAGCAAAAAAATCCCGGGGGAGGGAAAAGACACCGGGGAGCTGTTTTTT; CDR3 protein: CASSKKIPGEGKDTGELFF
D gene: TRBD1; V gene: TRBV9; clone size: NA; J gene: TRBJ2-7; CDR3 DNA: TGTGCCAGCAGCGTGACAGGGAGTCTGGACGAGCAGTACTTC; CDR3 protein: CASSVTGSLDEQYF
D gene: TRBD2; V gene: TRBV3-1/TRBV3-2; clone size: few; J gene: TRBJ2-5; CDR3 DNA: TGTGCCAGCAGCCAATCTAGCGGGAGGAGAAGCCAAGAGACCCAGTACTTC; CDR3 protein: CASSQSSGRRSQETQYF
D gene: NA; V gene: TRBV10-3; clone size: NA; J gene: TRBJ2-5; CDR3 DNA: TGTGCCATCCGGCCAGGGCTCCAAGAGACCCAGTACTTC; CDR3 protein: CAIRPGLQETQYF
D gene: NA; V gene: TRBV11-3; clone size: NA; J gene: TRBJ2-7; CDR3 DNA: TGTGCCAGCAGTTTTCGTTACACATCCCCCTACGAGCAGTACTTC; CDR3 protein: CASSFRYTSPYEQYF
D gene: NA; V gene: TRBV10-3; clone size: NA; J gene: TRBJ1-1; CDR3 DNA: TGTGCCATCAGTGACCCCGGAGGGGTTGACACTGAAGCTTTCTTT; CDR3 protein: CAISDPGGVDTEAFF
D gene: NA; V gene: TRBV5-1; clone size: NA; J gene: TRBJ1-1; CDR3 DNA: TGCGCCAGCAGCTTGGCGGTGAACACTGAAGCTTTCTTT; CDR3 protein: CASSLAVNTEAFF
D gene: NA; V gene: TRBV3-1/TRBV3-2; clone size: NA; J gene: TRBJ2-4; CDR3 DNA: TGTGCCAGCAGCGAGGTAAGTCCCATTTGCAGAAAAAACATTCAGTACTTC; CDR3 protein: CASSEVSPICRKNIQYF
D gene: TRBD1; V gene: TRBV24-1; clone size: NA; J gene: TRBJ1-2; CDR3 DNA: TGTGCCACCAGTGACCCGGGACAGGGGCACTATGGCTACACCTTC; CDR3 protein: CATSDPGQGHYGYTF
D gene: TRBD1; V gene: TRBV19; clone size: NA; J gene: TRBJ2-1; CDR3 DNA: TGTGCCAGTAAGGACAGGGGGCACTACAATGAGCAGTTCTTC; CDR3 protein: CASKDRGHYNEQFF
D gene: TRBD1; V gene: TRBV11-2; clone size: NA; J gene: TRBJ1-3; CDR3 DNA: TGTGCCAGCAGCCCGAGGGCGGGACAGGGTGGTGGAAACACCATATATTTT; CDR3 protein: CASSPRAGQGGGNTIYF
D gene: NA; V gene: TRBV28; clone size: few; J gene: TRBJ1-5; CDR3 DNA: TGTGCCAGCAGTGCCCCACAATCGTCCGGGGGTGGGCAGCCCCAGCATTTT; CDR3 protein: CASSAPQSSGGGQPQHF
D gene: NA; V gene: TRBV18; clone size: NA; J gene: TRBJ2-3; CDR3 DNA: TGTGCCAGCTCGACTTACACAGATACGCAGTATTTT; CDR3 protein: CASSTYTDTQYF
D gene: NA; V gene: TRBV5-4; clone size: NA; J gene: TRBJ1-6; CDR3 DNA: TGTGCCAGCAGCTTGCTACAGGTCAATTCACCCCTCCACTTT; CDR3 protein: CASSLLQVNSPLHF
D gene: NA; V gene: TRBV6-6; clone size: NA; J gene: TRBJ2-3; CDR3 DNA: TGTGCCAGCAGTACATTAGGGGCAGATACGCAGTATTTT; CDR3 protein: CASSTLGADTQYF
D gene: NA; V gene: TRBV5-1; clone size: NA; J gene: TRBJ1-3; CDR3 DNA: TGCGCCAGCAGCTTGGAGGATCCCAGGGCCGGAAACACCATATATTTT; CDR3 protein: CASSLEDPRAGNTIYF
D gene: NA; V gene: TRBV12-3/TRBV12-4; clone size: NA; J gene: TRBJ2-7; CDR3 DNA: TGTGCCAGCAGTTTGGGGACACACTACGAGCAGTACTTC; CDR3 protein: CASSLGTHYEQYF
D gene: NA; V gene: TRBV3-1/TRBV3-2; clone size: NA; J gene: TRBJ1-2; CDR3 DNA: TGTGCCAGCAGCCAAGGGCGACAGTATGGCTACACCTTC; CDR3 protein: CASSQGRQYGYTF
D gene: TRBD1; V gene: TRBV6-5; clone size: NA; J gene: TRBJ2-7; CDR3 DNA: TGTGCCAGCAGTTCCCCGGGACAGGGAACCTACGAGCAGTACTTC; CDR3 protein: CASSSPGQGTYEQYF
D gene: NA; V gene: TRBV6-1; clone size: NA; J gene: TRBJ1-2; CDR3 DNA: TGTGCCAGCAGTTCGAGGACAGTTATAGCCTATGGCTACACCTTC; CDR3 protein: CASSSRTVIAYGYTF
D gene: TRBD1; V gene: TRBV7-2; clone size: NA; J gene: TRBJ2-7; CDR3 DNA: TGTGCCAGCAGCGTGGACAGGGGATACTACGAGCAGTACTTC; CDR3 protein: CASSVDRGYYEQYF
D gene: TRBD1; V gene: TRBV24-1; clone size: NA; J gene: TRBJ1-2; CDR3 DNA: TGTGCCACCAGTGACCATACAGGGGTTGCTTGGGGCTACACCTTC; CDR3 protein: CATSDHTGVAWGYTF
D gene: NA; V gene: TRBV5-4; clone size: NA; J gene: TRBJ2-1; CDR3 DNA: TGTGCCAGCAGCTTGGAGGGTCGGAGGTACAATGAGCAGTTCTTC; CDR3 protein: CASSLEGRRYNEQFF
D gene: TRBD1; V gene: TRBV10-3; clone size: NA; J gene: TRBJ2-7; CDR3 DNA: TGTGCCATCAGTCCCCGCAACTTCCGACAGGGCGGACCCTCCGAGCAGTACTTC; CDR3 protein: CAISPRNFRQGGPSEQYF
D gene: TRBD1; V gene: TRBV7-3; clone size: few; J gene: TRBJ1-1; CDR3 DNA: TGTGCCAGCAGCTTAACGAATGGACAGGTAGAAGCTTTCTTT; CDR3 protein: CASSLTNGQVEAFF
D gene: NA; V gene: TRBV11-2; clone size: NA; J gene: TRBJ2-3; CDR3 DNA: TGTGCCAGCAGTCACACAGATACGCAGTATTTT; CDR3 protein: CASSHTDTQYF
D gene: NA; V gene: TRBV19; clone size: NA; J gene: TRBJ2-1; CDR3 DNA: TGTGCCAGTAGCCAAAGGGGGAATGAGCAGTTCTTC; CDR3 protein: CASSQRGNEQFF
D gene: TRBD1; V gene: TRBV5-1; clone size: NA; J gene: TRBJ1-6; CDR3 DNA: TGCGCCAGCAGCACCGGACAGGCCAAACCCAATTCACCCCTCCACTTT; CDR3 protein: CASSTGQAKPNSPLHF
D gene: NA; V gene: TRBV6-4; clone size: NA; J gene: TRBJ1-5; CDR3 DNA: TGTGCCAGCAGTCAGGGGATTAGCCAGCCCCAGCATTTT; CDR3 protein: CASSQGISQPQHF
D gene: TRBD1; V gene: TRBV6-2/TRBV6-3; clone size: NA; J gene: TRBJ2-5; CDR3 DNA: TGTGCCAGCAGTTACTCGGACAGGAGTCACGAGACCCAGTACTTC; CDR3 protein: CASSYSDRSHETQYF
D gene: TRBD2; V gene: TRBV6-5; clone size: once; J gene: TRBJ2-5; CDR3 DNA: TGTGCCAGCAGTTACTCGAGGGCTAGCGGGGGGGAGACCCAGTACTTC; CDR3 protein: CASSYSRASGGETQYF
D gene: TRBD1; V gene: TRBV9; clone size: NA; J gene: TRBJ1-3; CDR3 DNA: TGTGCCAGCAGCGTAGGACAGGGGGCTGGATGGGGAAACACCATATATTTT; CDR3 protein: CASSVGQGAGWGNTIYF
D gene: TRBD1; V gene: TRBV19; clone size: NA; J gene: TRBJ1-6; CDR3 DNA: TGTGCCAGTAGTATCCGGACAGGGGGTTATAATTCACCCCTCCACTTT; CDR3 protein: CASSIRTGGYNSPLHF
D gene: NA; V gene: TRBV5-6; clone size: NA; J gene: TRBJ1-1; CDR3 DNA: TGTGCCAGCAGCCGGGGACTCTTCACTGAAGCTTTCTTT; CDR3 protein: CASSRGLFTEAFF
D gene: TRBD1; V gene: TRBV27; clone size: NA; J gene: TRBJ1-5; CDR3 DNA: TGTGCCAGCAGTGATCGACAGGGGGTCGAGCCCCAGCATTTT; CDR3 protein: CASSDRQGVEPQHF
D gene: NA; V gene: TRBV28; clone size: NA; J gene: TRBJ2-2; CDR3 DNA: TGTGCCAGCACGCCCCCTAAAGCGGGCGGGGAGCTGTTTTTT; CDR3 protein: CASTPPKAGGELFF
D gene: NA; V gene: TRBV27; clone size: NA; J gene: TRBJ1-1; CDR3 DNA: TGTGCCAGCAGTTTGAAATTCGAACGGGAAGCTTTCTTT; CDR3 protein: CASSLKFEREAFF
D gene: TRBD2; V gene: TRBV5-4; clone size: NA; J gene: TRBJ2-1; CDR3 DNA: TGTGCCAGCAGCCCCCCCGCGGGGGGAGTCTACAATGAGCAGTTCTTC; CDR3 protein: CASSPPAGGVYNEQFF
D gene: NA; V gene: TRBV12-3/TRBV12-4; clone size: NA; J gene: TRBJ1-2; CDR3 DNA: TGTGCCAGCAGACAGAACGGTTACTATGGCTACACCTTC; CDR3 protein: CASRQNGYYGYTF
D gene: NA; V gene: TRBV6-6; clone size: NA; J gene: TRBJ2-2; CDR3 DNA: TGTGCCGTAGGGGCATATCGGAACACCGGGGAGCTGTTTTTT; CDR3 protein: CAVGAYRNTGELFF
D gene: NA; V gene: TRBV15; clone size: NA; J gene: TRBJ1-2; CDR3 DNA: TGTGCCACCAGCAGAGACAGGAGGGGCTACACCTTC; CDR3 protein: CATSRDRRGYTF